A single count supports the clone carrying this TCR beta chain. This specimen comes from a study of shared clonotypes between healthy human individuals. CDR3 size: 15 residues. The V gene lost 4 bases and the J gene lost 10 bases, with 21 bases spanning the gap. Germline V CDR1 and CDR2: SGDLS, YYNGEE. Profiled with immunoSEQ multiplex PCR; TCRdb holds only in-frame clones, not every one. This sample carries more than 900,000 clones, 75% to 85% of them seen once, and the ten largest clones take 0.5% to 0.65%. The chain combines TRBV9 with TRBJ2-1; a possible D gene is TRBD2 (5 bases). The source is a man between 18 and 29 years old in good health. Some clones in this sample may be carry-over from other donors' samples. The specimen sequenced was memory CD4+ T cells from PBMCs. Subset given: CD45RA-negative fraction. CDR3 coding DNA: TGTGCCAGCAGCTTAGGAGGCACCCTTATGGGAGAGCAGTTCTTC. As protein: CASSLGGTLMGEQFF.